The entry that follows covers one T cell receptor beta chain sequence. The germline V gene encodes CDR1 SGHKS and CDR2 YYEKEE (reference sequence). Trimming shortened V by 4 bases and J by 0 bases, and 13 bases separated the two germline ends. This CDR3 has 15 residues. Sequencing used immunoSEQ multiplex PCR; TCRdb keeps in-frame clones, though not all of them. The table lists around 300,000 clones, 85% to 90% of them singletons. This record belongs to a study of blood T cell repertoires in COVID-19. The wider study: The origin of the acute and convalescent COVID-19 samples was the United States, Italy and Spain. Sample material is recorded as cDNA or gDNA derived from T cells, B-cell-depleted T cells, or PBMCs.

The sequenced material came from peripheral blood. The gene calls are TRBV5-5 and TRBJ1-2, with TRBD1 as a possible D gene (5 bases). The source is a woman between 45 and 60 years old with COVID-19, enrolled during active disease. CDR3: CASSTDGGANYGYTF. DNA for the CDR3: TGTGCCAGCAGCACCGACGGGGGGGCTAACTATGGCTACACCTTC.